The 23 T cell receptor beta chains below all came from one sample that was sequenced in a study of cytomegalovirus exposure and HLA in healthy donors. Sequencing used immunoSEQ multiplex PCR; TCRdb keeps in-frame clones, though not all of them. The sample lists 150,000 to 200,000 clones, less than 90% occurring once. The sample comprised PBMCs. These receptors originate from a young woman in good health and CMV-seronegative.

The chain links TRBV4-2 to TRBJ1-2; D possibly corresponds to TRBD1 (5 bases). The CDR3 is 15 residues long. V shed 2 bases and J shed 4 bases, with 14 bases lying between them. Germline V gives CDR1 LGHNA, CDR2 YNFKEQ. As DNA, the CDR3 is TGTGCCAGCAGCCAATACTACGGGGGTTCCTATGGCTACACCTTC. This sequence encodes CASSQYYGGSYGYTF.

The genes are TRBV30 and TRBJ2-7; D is unclear. Trimming pared 2 bases from V and 4 bases from J, leaving 6 bases between. Germline V gene sequence: CDR1 GTSNPN, CDR2 SVGIG (reference sequence). The CDR3 length is 11 residues. In DNA, the CDR3 is TGTGCCTGGAGTACAGCTTACGAGCAGTACTTC. It encodes CAWSTAYEQYF.

The sample holds a few counts of this clone. The J gene is TRBJ1-1, the V gene TRBV7-2; 7 bases are shared with TRBD1. Germline CDR1 and CDR2: SGHTA and FQGNSA. The length of the CDR3 is 13 residues. V gave up 2 bases and J gave up 3 bases; unmatched junction bases: 0. The CDR3 loop reads CASSLTGDTEAFF. The CDR3 bases are TGTGCCAGCAGCTTAACAGGGGACACTGAAGCTTTCTTT.

The CDR3 spells CASRTGQETQYF. The CDR3, as DNA: TGCGCCAGCAGGACAGGTCAAGAGACCCAGTACTTC. The chain couples TRBV5-1 to TRBJ2-5; maybe TRBD1 (6 bases). V was cut by 5 bases and J by 2 bases, with 7 bases left in between. Germline V CDR1 and CDR2: SGHRS, YFSETQ. This CDR3 is 12 amino acids long.

The chain recombines TRBV19 with TRBJ2-7; tentatively, D is TRBD2 (5 bases). The V end was cut by 10 bases, the J end by 1 base, with 14 bases between. CDR3 length: 13 amino acids. Germline V gene sequence: CDR1 LNHDA, CDR2 SQIVND (reference sequence). The CDR3 bases are TGTGCCACCAGAGGGCCCTGGTCCTACGAGCAGTACTTC. This encodes CATRGPWSYEQYF.

This rearrangement joins TRBV7-9 to TRBJ1-1, with TRBD1 as a possible D gene (5 bases). V was clipped by 6 bases and J by 5 bases, with 16 bases between them. This CDR3 contains 14 residues. Germline V gives CDR1 SEHNR, CDR2 FQNEAQ (reference sequence). As DNA, the CDR3 is TGTGCCAGCAGGGCTGGAGGGGCGGAGACTGAAGCTTTCTTT. Translating gives CASRAGGAETEAFF.

This chain connects TRBV27 to TRBJ1-2; D call uncertain. This CDR3 spans 11 amino acids. The V gene's germline CDR1 is MNHEY and CDR2 SMNVEV (reference sequence). V dropped 5 bases and J dropped 4 bases, with 5 bases sitting between them. The CDR3 nucleotides read TGTGCCAGCAGTGGGAGCTATGGCTACACCTTC. Residues: CASSGSYGYTF.

The rearrangement joins TRBV5-1 to TRBJ1-3, with 10 bases that match TRBD1. With V trimmed by 6 bases and J by 6 bases, 12 bases remained unmatched. The germline V gene has CDR1 SGHRS and CDR2 YFSETQ. The CDR3 consists of 16 residues. CDR3 nucleotide sequence: TGCGCCAGCACCCTGAGGGGGGACAGGGGTGAAAACACCATATATTTT. It specifies CASTLRGDRGENTIYF.

This chain uses TRBV19 with TRBJ2-1, with 8 bases lining up with TRBD2. This CDR3 comprises 15 residues. V lost 6 bases, J lost 7 bases, and 11 bases stayed unmatched. Germline assignment: CDR1 LNHDA and CDR2 SQIVND (reference sequence). The CDR3 DNA reads as TGTGCCAGTAGCGGGGGGGCCTTATCCGAGAATGAGCAGTTCTTC. This encodes CASSGGALSENEQFF.

This chain uses TRBV5-6 with TRBJ1-2; D is uncertain. The V end lost 3 bases, the J end lost 2 bases, and 8 bases lay between the germline ends. Germline loops: CDR1 SGHDT, CDR2 YYEEEE. The length of the CDR3 is 13 residues. CDR3 nucleotide sequence: TGTGCCAGCAGCTCAGGACTGAACTATGGCTACACCTTC. Its protein product is CASSSGLNYGYTF.

This chain's CDR3 is CASSLGASTYEQYF. CDR3 coding DNA: TGTGCCAGCAGCTTAGGTGCGAGTACCTACGAGCAGTACTTC. The V call is TRBV7-8, the J call TRBJ2-7; unclear D gene. Trimming cost V 1 base and J 2 bases, with 9 bases left between them. The germline V gene has CDR1 SGHVS and CDR2 FQNEAQ. This CDR3 is 14 amino acids long.

V gene TRBV4-3 combines with J gene TRBJ2-2; 12 bases align to TRBD2. This CDR3 is 17 amino acids long. Germline-derived CDR1 and CDR2 are LGHNA and YSLEER. V shed 3 bases and J 4 bases; nucleotides not matched to a gene: 6. CDR3 nucleotide sequence: TGCGCCAGCAGCCACCGACTAGCGGGAGTGAGCACCGGGGAGCTGTTTTTT. Residues: CASSHRLAGVSTGELFF.

V and J are TRBV5-4 and TRBJ2-7, with D perhaps matching TRBD1 (6 bases). CDR1 SGHNT and CDR2 YYREEE come from the germline V gene (reference sequence). This CDR3 has 14 residues. V was shortened by 0 bases and J by 3 bases, with 10 bases between the two germline ends. The CDR3 bases are TGTGCCAGCAGCTTGGGGGACAAAGACTACGAGCAGTACTTC. Its protein product is CASSLGDKDYEQYF.

The chain has TRBV9 and TRBJ2-2; 7 positions agree with TRBD2. Germline CDR1 is SGDLS and CDR2 is YYNGEE. Germline trimming cut 3 bases from V and 0 bases from J; bases unmatched to any gene: 5. This CDR3 is built from 16 residues. CDR3 in amino acids: CASSGGGIPNTGELFF. The DNA of the CDR3 is TGTGCCAGCAGCGGGGGAGGGATCCCGAACACCGGGGAGCTGTTTTTT.

The chain carries TRBV9 and TRBJ1-5; TRBD1 matches 8 bases. Per germline, CDR1 SGDLS and CDR2 YYNGEE. CDR3 size: 15 residues. With V trimmed by 1 base and J by 3 bases, 3 bases remained unmatched. CDR3: CASSVQGADNQPQHF. The DNA of the CDR3 is TGTGCCAGCAGCGTACAGGGGGCTGACAATCAGCCCCAGCATTTT.

This chain links TRBV5-4 with TRBJ1-2; D not resolved. With 1 base removed from V and 1 base from J, the gap between germline ends came to 5 bases. CDR3 length equals 13 residues. CDR1 is SGHNT, CDR2 YYREEE, per germline (reference sequence). CDR3 sequence: CASSLQDNYGYTF. CDR3 nucleotide sequence: TGTGCCAGCAGCTTGCAGGATAACTATGGCTACACCTTC.

The CDR3 is CASSGDREAAYSPLHF. The CDR3 coding sequence is TGTGCCAGCAGCGGCGACAGGGAAGCAGCGTATTCACCCCTCCACTTT. The chain carries TRBV9 and TRBJ1-6; 7 bases map to TRBD1. The CDR3 totals 16 residues. Trimming at V came to 3 bases and at J to 8 bases, leaving 11 bases not matched to a gene. Germline loops: CDR1 SGDLS, CDR2 YYNGEE.

With regard to this clone: This CDR3 is also generated by other DNA sequences in the sample. The chain joins TRBV19 to TRBJ1-5, with a weak D call TRBD1 (5 bases). CDR1 LNHDA and CDR2 SQIVND come from the germline V gene (reference sequence). Trimming pared 7 bases from V and 6 bases from J, leaving 16 bases between. The CDR3 totals 14 residues. CDR3 in DNA: TGTGCCAGTAAGCGGGGAGCAGGGCCTCAGCCCCAGCATTTT. It specifies CASKRGAGPQPQHF.

The chain has TRBV7-3 and TRBJ2-1, with a possible D match to TRBD2 (5 bases). The CDR3 loop spans 14 amino acids. V was trimmed by 5 bases and J by 4 bases, leaving 12 bases between them. Germline CDR1 and CDR2: SGHTA and FQGTGA. The CDR3 sequence: CASSPEGRYNEQFF. CDR3 in DNA: TGTGCCAGCAGCCCCGAGGGCCGGTACAATGAGCAGTTCTTC.

The V gene is TRBV7-3, the J gene TRBJ1-1; D ambiguous. V gave up 0 bases and J gave up 6 bases, with 14 bases separating them. The CDR3 length is 15 residues. Per germline, CDR1 SGHTA and CDR2 FQGTGA. CDR3 protein: CASSLTVAPIAEAFF. The CDR3 region has the DNA TGTGCCAGCAGCTTAACTGTGGCCCCGATCGCTGAAGCTTTCTTT.

The rearrangement links TRBV7-8 to TRBJ1-5, with 7 bases that match TRBD1. Losses at the gene ends were 7 bases for V and 2 bases for J; bases not matched to a gene: 2. Germline-derived CDR1 and CDR2 are SGHVS and FQNEAQ. The CDR3 runs 13 residues. CDR3 residues: CASKGGGNQPQHF. The DNA for the CDR3 is TGTGCCAGCAAAGGGGGCGGCAATCAGCCCCAGCATTTT. Full variable domain (remainder filled in from reference TRBV7-8 and TRBJ1-5): GAGVSQSPRYKVAKRGQDVALRCDPISGHVSLFWYQQALGQGPEFLTYFQNEAQLDKSGLPSDRFFAERPEGSVSTLKIQRTQQEDSAVYLCASKGGGNQPQHFGDGTRLSIL.

This chain connects TRBV4-3 to TRBJ2-1; TRBD2 matches at 9 bases. Germline V gene data show CDR1 as LGHNA and CDR2 as YSLEER. CDR3 length equals 16 residues. The V and J ends lost 2 bases and 5 bases, in that order; junction bases with no gene match: 7. The DNA of the CDR3 is TGCGCCAGCAGCCAATCCCGGGCTAGCGGGAACAATGAGCAGTTCTTC. Amino acids: CASSQSRASGNNEQFF.

V and J are TRBV4-3 and TRBJ1-1; D gene uncertain. CDR3 size: 13 residues. The V end was cut by 1 base, the J end by 9 bases, with 12 bases between. Germline loops: CDR1 LGHNA, CDR2 YSLEER. The CDR3 here is CASSQVLEQKAFF. The CDR3 region has the DNA TGCGCCAGCAGCCAAGTTCTGGAGCAAAAAGCTTTCTTT.